This T cell receptor beta chain was identified during a study of blood T cell repertoires in COVID-19. Across the study: The United States, Italy and Spain provided the acute and convalescent COVID-19 samples. Nucleic acid was either cDNA or gDNA, and it came from T cells, B-cell-depleted T cells, or PBMCs.

Only in-frame clones appear in the TCRdb table, and some are missing; sequencing was by immunoSEQ multiplex PCR. This sample has over 150,000 clones; less than 95% occur once, and the top ten carry about 0.57%. Trimming removed 6 bases from V and 0 bases from J; junction bases left unmatched: 4. CDR1 is SQVTM, CDR2 ANQGSEA, per germline. This CDR3 region has 14 residues. What was sequenced was peripheral blood. V and J are TRBV29-1 and TRBJ1-4; 7 bases match TRBD1. The receptor was derived from a man in his forties or fifties with acute or convalescent COVID-19. The CDR3: CSVSGQTTNEKLFF. As DNA, the CDR3 is TGCAGCGTCTCGGGACAGACAACTAATGAAAAACTGTTTTTT.